The present T cell receptor (beta chain) was sequenced within a study of regulatory T cells in long-lasting Graves disease. Building of the TCR beta libraries involved iRepertoire HTBI primers and Arm-PCR of CDR3 regions. In TCRdb, the multiplex PCR reads were re-called with MiXCR into one record per CDR3 protein. This table holds about 540,000 distinct CDR3 sequences, about 13% found once. Time point reported: newly diagnosed GD, antithyroid drugs for less than 3 months. Following extraction of RNA from PBMCs, that RNA was used to make the TCR library. The germline gives CDR1 DFQATT, CDR2 SNEGSKA (reference sequence). The CDR3 consists of 16 residues. V gave up 5 bases and J gave up 0 bases; unmatched junction bases: 13. Another study also made use of these data, one on T cells in Graves' hyperthyroidism and ophthalmopathy.

This chain uses TRBV20-1 with TRBJ2-7; TRBD1 matches at 7 bases. The input for sequencing was peripheral blood mononuclear cells (PBMCs), taken at new diagnosis, from a patient treated with antithyroid drugs. The TCR comes from a man aged 25-45 years with Graves disease. The chain's CDR3 is CSAGTEFGINSYEQYF. In nucleotides, the CDR3 is TGCAGTGCTGGGACAGAGTTCGGTATCAACTCCTACGAGCAGTACTTC.